A selection of T cell receptor beta chains follows, all from one sample in a study of blood T cell repertoires in COVID-19. Method: immunoSEQ multiplex PCR; TCRdb's copy keeps in-frame clones and lacks some. The sample holds 450,000 to 500,000 clones, around 85% seen once. Material for sequencing was PBMCs or T cells enriched from blood (not recorded which). These receptors originate from a woman in her sixties or seventies who had recovered from COVID-19. Each CDR3 is given without its conserved first and last residue.

v_call: TRBV5-1
cdr3_aa: ASSSPSGSYEQY

v_call: TRBV5-5
cdr3_aa: ASSPAGHLNQPQH

v_call: TRBV3-1/TRBV3-2
cdr3_aa: ASSQEARRWDRGFDTQY

v_call: TRBV10-3
cdr3_aa: AISESRGGKTQY

v_call: TRBV7-9
cdr3_aa: ASSLAPKTGISGNTIY

v_call: TRBV27
cdr3_aa: AIKTGGGGYT

v_call: TRBV12-5
cdr3_aa: ASGLVIWAENSYGYT

v_call: TRBV7-9
cdr3_aa: ASSPDRGRQRFYEQY

v_call: TRBV19
cdr3_aa: ASSLTPNTEAF

v_call: TRBV5-1
cdr3_aa: ASRQGAIENTEAF

v_call: TRBV5-6
cdr3_aa: ASHDLGADTQY

v_call: TRBV27
cdr3_aa: ASSLGTGPLYGYT

v_call: TRBV28
cdr3_aa: ASSFLRGKILNYGYT

v_call: TRBV7-9
cdr3_aa: ASSLEGGDHEQY

v_call: TRBV6-1
cdr3_aa: ASSASFSGGAYEQF

v_call: TRBV5-6
cdr3_aa: ASSPEGYGYT

v_call: TRBV6-2/TRBV6-3
cdr3_aa: ASSWPGEYQETQY

v_call: TRBV11-3
cdr3_aa: ASSPTENYGYT

v_call: TRBV29-1
cdr3_aa: SGRTGNTEAF

v_call: TRBV11-3
cdr3_aa: ASSSRDSGTGTYEQY

v_call: TRBV6-4
cdr3_aa: ASSTTGNYGYT

v_call: TRBV6-5
cdr3_aa: ASSYSRNLGELF

v_call: TRBV4-1
cdr3_aa: ASSPFTSGGPSVGELF

v_call: TRBV13
cdr3_aa: ASSFRQGLGNEQF

v_call: TRBV4-1
cdr3_aa: ASSRVSGGELNIQY

v_call: TRBV10-3
cdr3_aa: AIRAGTSSIQETQY

v_call: TRBV9
cdr3_aa: ASSVAGGPYNEQF

v_call: TRBV27
cdr3_aa: ASSGQGREQY

v_call: TRBV28
cdr3_aa: ASSFGQGSHGYT

v_call: TRBV19
cdr3_aa: ASSAGTGAISPLH

v_call: TRBV5-1
cdr3_aa: ASSFRDRVHTEAF

v_call: TRBV2
cdr3_aa: ASSDNWRGATDTQY

v_call: TRBV27
cdr3_aa: ASSFFGTDTQY

v_call: TRBV9
cdr3_aa: ASSILAGGWQETQY

v_call: TRBV12-3/TRBV12-4
cdr3_aa: ASTGYSNSPLH

v_call: TRBV5-6
cdr3_aa: ASTTNGPSGTDTQY

v_call: TRBV5-1
cdr3_aa: ASTPGTALNSPLH

v_call: TRBV15
cdr3_aa: ATSGTGVYNEKLF

v_call: TRBV14
cdr3_aa: ASSPGQGIGGYT

v_call: TRBV2
cdr3_aa: ASSEGWASEAF

v_call: TRBV5-1
cdr3_aa: ASSLVGQGRNEQF